Here is one TCR beta chain with its context. The target antigen is unknown. Despite likely unrecorded immune exposures, the donors were nominally healthy at the time of sampling. This donor's file did not include a recorded CMV serostatus. The sample originates from a study of cytomegalovirus exposure and HLA in healthy donors. As for the study in general: About 200 million T cells yielded over 90 million unique TCR beta sequences in earlier analysis. General study findings and limits: Researchers reported from a later analysis that most CMV-associated TCR beta chains appeared HLA-restricted.

60 Vbeta and 13 Jbeta primers were used in PCR. Some clones are missing from TCRdb's copy, which holds only in-frame ones; the method was immunoSEQ multiplex PCR. The data show around 70,000 clones, roughly 74% seen once. The sample comprised PBMCs. The clonotype originates from a human donor in good health.

The CDR3 DNA reads TGCGCCAGCAGCTCGAGGACAGGGGGCTACGAGCAGTACTTC. It is translated as CASSSRTGGYEQYF. The chain joins TRBV5-1 to TRBJ2-7, with 10 bases aligning to TRBD1. Trimming took 3 bases from V and 3 from J; bases not matched to a gene: 3. The CDR3 consists of 14 residues. CDR1 and CDR2 from the germline V gene are SGHRS and YFSETQ.